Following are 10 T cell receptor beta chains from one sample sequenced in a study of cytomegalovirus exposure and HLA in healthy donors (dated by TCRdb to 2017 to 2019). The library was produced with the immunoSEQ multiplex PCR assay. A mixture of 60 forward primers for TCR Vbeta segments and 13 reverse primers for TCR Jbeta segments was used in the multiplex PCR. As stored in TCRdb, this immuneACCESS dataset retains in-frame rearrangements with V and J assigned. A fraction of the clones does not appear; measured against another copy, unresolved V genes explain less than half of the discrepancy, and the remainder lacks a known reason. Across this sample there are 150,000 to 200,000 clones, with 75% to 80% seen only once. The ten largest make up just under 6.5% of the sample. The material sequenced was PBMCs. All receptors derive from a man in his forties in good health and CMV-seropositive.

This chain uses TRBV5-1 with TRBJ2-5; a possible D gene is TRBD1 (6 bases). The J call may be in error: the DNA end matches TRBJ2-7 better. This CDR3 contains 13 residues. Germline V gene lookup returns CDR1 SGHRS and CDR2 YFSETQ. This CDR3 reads CASSRRDNYEQYF. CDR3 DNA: TGCGCCAGCAGCCGCCGGGACAACTACGAGCAGTACTTC.

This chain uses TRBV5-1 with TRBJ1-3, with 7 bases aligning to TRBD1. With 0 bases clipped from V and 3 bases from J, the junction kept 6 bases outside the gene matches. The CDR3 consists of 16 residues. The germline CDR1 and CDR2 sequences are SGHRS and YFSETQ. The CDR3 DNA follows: TGCGCCAGCAGCTTGGCGGGGACAGTAAGTGGAAACACCATATATTTT. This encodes CASSLAGTVSGNTIYF.

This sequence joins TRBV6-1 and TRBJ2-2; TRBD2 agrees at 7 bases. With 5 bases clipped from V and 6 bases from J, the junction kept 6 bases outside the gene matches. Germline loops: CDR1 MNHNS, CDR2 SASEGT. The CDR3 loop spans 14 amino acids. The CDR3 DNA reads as TGTGCCAGCAGTCCGCGGGAGTACGCCGGGGAGCTGTTTTTT. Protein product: CASSPREYAGELFF.

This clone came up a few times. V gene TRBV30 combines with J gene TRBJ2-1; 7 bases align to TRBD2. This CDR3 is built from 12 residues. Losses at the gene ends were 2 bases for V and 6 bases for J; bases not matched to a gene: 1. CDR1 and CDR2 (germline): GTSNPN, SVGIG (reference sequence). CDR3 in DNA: TGTGCCTGGAGTAGCGGGACCAATGAGCAGTTCTTC. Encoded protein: CAWSSGTNEQFF.

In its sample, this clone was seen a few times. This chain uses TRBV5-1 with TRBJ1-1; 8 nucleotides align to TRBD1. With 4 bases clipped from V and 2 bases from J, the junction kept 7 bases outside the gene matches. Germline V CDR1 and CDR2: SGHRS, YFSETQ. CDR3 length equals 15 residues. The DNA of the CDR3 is TGCGCCAGCAGCGTCGGACAGGGATCCAACACTGAAGCTTTCTTT. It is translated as CASSVGQGSNTEAFF.

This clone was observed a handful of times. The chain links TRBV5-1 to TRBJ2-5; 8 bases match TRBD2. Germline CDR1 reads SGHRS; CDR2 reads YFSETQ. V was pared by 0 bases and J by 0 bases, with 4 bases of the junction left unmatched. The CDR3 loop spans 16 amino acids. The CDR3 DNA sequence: TGCGCCAGCAGCTTGGTGTTAGCGGGAAACCAAGAGACCCAGTACTTC. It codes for CASSLVLAGNQETQYF.

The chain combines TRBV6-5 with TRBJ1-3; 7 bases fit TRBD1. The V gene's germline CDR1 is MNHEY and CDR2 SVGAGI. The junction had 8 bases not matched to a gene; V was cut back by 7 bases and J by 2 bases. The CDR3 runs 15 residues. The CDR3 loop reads CASTIRTGAGNTIYF. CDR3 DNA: TGTGCCAGCACAATAAGAACAGGGGCTGGAAACACCATATATTTT.

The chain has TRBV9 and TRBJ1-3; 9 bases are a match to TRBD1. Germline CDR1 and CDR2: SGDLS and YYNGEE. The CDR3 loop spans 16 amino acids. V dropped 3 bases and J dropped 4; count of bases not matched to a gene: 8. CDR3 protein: CASSGRGTGSGNTIYF. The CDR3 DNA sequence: TGTGCCAGCAGCGGTCGGGGGACAGGGAGCGGAAACACCATATATTTT.

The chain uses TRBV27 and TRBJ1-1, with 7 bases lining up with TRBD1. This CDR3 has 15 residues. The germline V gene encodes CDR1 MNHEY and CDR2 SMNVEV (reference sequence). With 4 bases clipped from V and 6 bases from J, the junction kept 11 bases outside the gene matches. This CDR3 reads CASSSSGTADSEAFF. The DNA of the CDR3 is TGTGCCAGCAGTTCATCCGGGACAGCCGACTCTGAAGCTTTCTTT.

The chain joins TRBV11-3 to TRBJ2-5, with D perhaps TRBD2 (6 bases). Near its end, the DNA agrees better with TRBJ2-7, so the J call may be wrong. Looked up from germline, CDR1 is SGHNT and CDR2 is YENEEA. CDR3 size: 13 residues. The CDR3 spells CASNHAGNYEQYF. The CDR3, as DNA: TGTGCCAGCAACCATGCGGGGAATTACGAGCAGTACTTC.